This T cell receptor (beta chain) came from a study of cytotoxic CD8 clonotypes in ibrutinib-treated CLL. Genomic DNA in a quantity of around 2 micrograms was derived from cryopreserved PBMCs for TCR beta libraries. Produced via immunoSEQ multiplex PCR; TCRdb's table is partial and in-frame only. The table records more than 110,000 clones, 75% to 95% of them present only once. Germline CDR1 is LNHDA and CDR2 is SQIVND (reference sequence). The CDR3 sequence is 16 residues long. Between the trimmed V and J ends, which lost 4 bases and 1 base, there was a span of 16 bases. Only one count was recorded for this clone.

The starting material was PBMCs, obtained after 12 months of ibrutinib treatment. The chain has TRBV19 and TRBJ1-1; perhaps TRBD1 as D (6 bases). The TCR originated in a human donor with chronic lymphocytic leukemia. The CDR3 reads CASSTIQTGENTEAFF. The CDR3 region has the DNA TGTGCCAGTAGTACCATCCAGACAGGAGAGAACACTGAAGCTTTCTTT.